This T cell receptor (beta chain) emerged from a study of early T cells in non-severe SARS-CoV-2 infection listed by TCRdb under 2021. Looking at the study overall: Because TCR sequencing relied on bulk RNA taken from unsorted whole blood, pairing of alpha and beta chains was not possible.

The junction carries 10 bases between V and J, which are trimmed by 6 bases and 4 bases respectively. From the cysteine up to the phenylalanine, the CDR3 has a length of 13 residues. Kept here is only the CDR3 DNA, which spans 39 bases and is read in frame from base 1. This was a case-control study nested in a cohort of healthcare workers in London, UK, who had nasopharyngeal swab PCR tests and blood samples taken every week. Between 23 and 31 March 2020, the week of the UK lockdown, healthcare workers were enrolled and then followed up weekly for as long as 16 weeks. To note about this clonotype: Its antigen is not yet known. Nothing much larger sits one base from this clone, and base qualities are not available.

Library preparation was by 5' RACE. The instrument was a NextSeq 500. In the TCR library protocol, unique molecular identifiers were attached to individual cDNA molecules to correct for PCR bias and sequencing error. Sequencing covered both TCR alpha and beta chains, and within each sample the abundances of alpha and beta sequences were tightly co-correlated. Processing in the source paper ran as follows. Decombinator V4 was used to annotate the V gene, J gene and CDR3 of the TCR sequences. Expanded TCRs were defined as changing significantly between any two time points under a Poisson model with p below 0.0001. TCR abundances were normalised to the total number of TCRs sequenced in each sample and reported as counts per million. MAIT TCRs were defined by TRAV1-2 paired with TRAJ12, TRAJ20 or TRAJ33, and iNKT TCRs by TRAV10 paired with TRAJ18. VDJdb, accessed 1 November 2021, was searched for CMV, EBV and SARS-CoV-2 annotated TCRs, with TCRs annotated for multiple antigens excluded. TCRdb reworked the public reads: Q25 trimming with fastp, MiXCR clone assembly, productive beta chains retained. All rows with the same CDR3 protein become a single entry with the most common DNA and genes. The V and J calls shown here were made by TCRdb, not taken from the authors' results. For this sample there are about 40,000 distinct CDR3 sequences; over 4% appear just once. The ten largest clones represent approximately 4.8% of the sample.

General study outcomes and caveats: Matching against VDJdb was skewed toward anti-spike CD8 responses, likely underestimated virus-specific expansions, and missed private and CD4 specificities.

The receptor was derived from an adult who was a healthcare worker with PCR-confirmed SARS-CoV-2 infection or an uninfected control (not recorded which). The specimen was whole blood. Here the chain combines TRBV12-3 or TRBV12-4 and TRBJ2-1; TRBD1 could be the D gene, as 6 bases match. The bases are TGTGCCAGCAGAGGACAGCTTTACAATGAGCAGTTCTTC. It specifies CASRGQLYNEQFF.